This T cell receptor beta chain derives from a study of somatic mutations in cytotoxic T cells in rheumatoid arthritis. The protocol was immunoSEQ multiplex PCR, while the TCRdb copy is restricted to in-frame clones and leaves out a portion. The sample yields about 20,000 clones, about 80% seen once. Trimming removed 4 bases from V and 0 bases from J, with 11 bases in between. Germline CDR1 SGHNT, CDR2 YYREEE (reference sequence). The CDR3 is made up of 14 amino acids. Input material: CD8+ T cells sorted from blood. The V gene is TRBV5-4, the J gene TRBJ2-7; D unclear. The sequence came from an adult with rheumatoid arthritis. CDR3 in DNA: TGTGCCAGCAGCGGACCCCTGGGCTCCTACGAGCAGTACTTC. It is translated as CASSGPLGSYEQYF.